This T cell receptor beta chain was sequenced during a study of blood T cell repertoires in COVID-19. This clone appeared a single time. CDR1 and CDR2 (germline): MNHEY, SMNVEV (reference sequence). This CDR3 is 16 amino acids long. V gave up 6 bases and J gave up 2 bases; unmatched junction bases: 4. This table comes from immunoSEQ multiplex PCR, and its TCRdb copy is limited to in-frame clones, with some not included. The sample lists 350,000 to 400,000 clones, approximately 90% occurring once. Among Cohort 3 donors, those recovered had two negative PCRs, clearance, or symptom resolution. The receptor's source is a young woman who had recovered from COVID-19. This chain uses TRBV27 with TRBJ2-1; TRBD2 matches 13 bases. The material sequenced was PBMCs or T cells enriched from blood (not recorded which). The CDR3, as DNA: TGTGCCAGCAGGAGACTAGCGGGGGGTACCTACAATGAGCAGTTCTTC. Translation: CASRRLAGGTYNEQFF.